Shown below are 32 T cell receptor beta chains from a single sample sequenced in a study of CD8 T cells in ankylosing spondylitis. Study-level findings and limits: A motif of fewer than ten highly homologous TCR beta variants was seen as apparently characteristic of ankylosing spondylitis blood.

TCRdb analysed the 5' RACE reads with MiXCR anew, one entry per CDR3 protein. This sample has 650,000 to 800,000 distinct CDR3 sequences, with under 20% found just once. These TCRs are of unknown antigen specificity. Sequencing used blood, either unsorted or a sorted T cell fraction (not recorded which). These receptors came from a male donor with ankylosing spondylitis.

This clonotype appeared a few times. The genes are TRBV7-2 and TRBJ2-5, with unresolved D. The CDR3 runs 12 residues. Deletions cut 4 bases from V and 5 bases from J, with 8 bases between. The germline V gene encodes CDR1 SGHTA and CDR2 FQGNSA. In DNA form, the CDR3 reads TGTGCCAGCAGCTCCTCTAGGGAGACCCAGTACTTC. Protein: CASSSSRETQYF.

In this sample, this clonotype turned up a few times. This chain connects TRBV7-6 to TRBJ2-7, with 9 bases aligning to TRBD1. Germline CDR1 SGHVS, CDR2 FNYEAQ. Trimming cost V 1 base and J 5 bases; bases outside gene matches: 9. CDR3 size: 16 residues. CDR3 in amino acids: CASSLERDREGNEQYF. For the CDR3, the DNA is TGTGCCAGCAGCTTAGAACGGGACAGGGAGGGGAACGAGCAGTACTTC.

A few counts support this clonotype. The J gene is TRBJ2-7, the V gene TRBV20-1; D may be TRBD1 (5 bases). Germline-derived CDR1 and CDR2 are DFQATT and SNEGSKA (reference sequence). CDR3 length equals 14 residues. Between the trimmed V and J ends, which lost 0 bases and 6 bases, there was a span of 15 bases. CDR3 residues: CSAREWTPSVEQYF. For the CDR3, the DNA is TGCAGTGCTAGAGAATGGACACCTTCGGTCGAGCAGTACTTC.

This clonotype has only a few counts. The chain has TRBV29-1 and TRBJ1-3; TRBD1 aligns across 8 bases. CDR3 length: 13 residues. The germline gives CDR1 SQVTM, CDR2 ANQGSEA. V was pared by 3 bases and J by 7 bases, with 5 bases of the junction left unmatched. CDR3 region: CSVEGQEANTIYF. As DNA, the CDR3 is TGCAGCGTTGAGGGACAGGAGGCGAACACCATATATTTT.

The sample holds a few counts of this clonotype. The CDR3 loop reads CASSDQDRGEAFF. The CDR3 DNA follows: TGTGCCAGCAGTGACCAGGACAGGGGTGAGGCTTTCTTT. The chain employs TRBV2 and TRBJ1-1, with 9 bases identical to TRBD1. J lost 11 bases, V lost 3 bases, and 7 bases had no gene match. The V gene's germline CDR1 is SNHLY and CDR2 FYNNEI. The CDR3 contains 13 residues.

This clonotype was seen a handful of times. The chain uses TRBV5-1 and TRBJ1-1; 11 bases align to TRBD1. The CDR3 extends over 17 amino acids. Trimming took 4 bases from V and 1 from J; bases not matched to a gene: 9. Germline V CDR1 and CDR2: SGHRS, YFSETQ. The CDR3 DNA reads TGCGCCAGCAGCAAGAGGACAGGGGGCCCGGCGAACACTGAAGCTTTCTTT. Encoded protein: CASSKRTGGPANTEAFF.

In this sample, this clonotype turned up a few times. V and J are TRBV6-1 and TRBJ1-2; tentative D call: TRBD1 (5 bases). The V gene's germline CDR1 is MNHNS and CDR2 SASEGT. V lost 7 bases, J lost 8 bases, and 11 bases lay in between. This CDR3 has 11 residues. CDR3 sequence reads: CASMEGRGYTF. CDR3 coding DNA: TGTGCCAGCATGGAGGGGAGGGGCTACACCTTC.

This clonotype was seen more than once but under ten times. Written as DNA, the CDR3 is TGTGCCAGCAACCCTGGGGGGGGCCTAGATACGCAGTATTTT. Its protein product is CASNPGGGLDTQYF. The gene calls are TRBV12-3 or TRBV12-4 and TRBJ2-3; D is possibly TRBD2 (7 bases). This CDR3 has 14 residues. V lost 7 bases and J lost 5, with 16 bases in between.

The chain couples TRBV29-1 to TRBJ2-5; D remains unclear. Per germline, CDR1 SQVTM and CDR2 ANQGSEA. V gave up 4 bases and J gave up 4 bases, with 13 bases separating them. The CDR3 runs to 13 residues. The CDR3 region is CSVVGRRGETQYF. CDR3 DNA: TGCAGCGTTGTAGGCCGGCGAGGAGAGACCCAGTACTTC.

The chain is built from TRBV27 and TRBJ2-7, with 7 positions matching TRBD1. The CDR3 spans 12 residues. Per germline, CDR1 MNHEY and CDR2 SMNVEV (reference sequence). Trimming removed 6 bases from V and 6 bases from J; junction bases left unmatched: 5. CDR3 nucleotides: TGTGCCAGCAGCCTACAGGGGTCCGAGCAGTACTTC. As protein: CASSLQGSEQYF.

The chain joins TRBV9 to TRBJ2-5; 7 bases fit TRBD2. The CDR3 is 15 amino acids. Germline V gene data show CDR1 as SGDLS and CDR2 as YYNGEE. The V gene end was trimmed by 2 bases and the J gene end by 3 bases; junction bases not matched to a gene: 7. The DNA of the CDR3 is TGTGCCAGCAGCGTGGGCGGGGGATCAGAAGAGACCCAGTACTTC. Protein product: CASSVGGGSEETQYF. Full variable domain (missing parts from reference TRBV9 and TRBJ2-5): DSGVTQTPKHLITATGQRVTLRCSPRSGDLSVYWYQQSLDQGLQFLIQYYNGEERAKGNILERFSAQQFPDLHSELNLSSLELGDSALYFCASSVGGGSEETQYFGPGTRLLVL.

This sequence joins TRBV4-3 and TRBJ1-6; D uncertain. The ends were cut back, 4 bases at V and 3 bases at J, with 7 bases in the middle. Germline lookup yields CDR1 LGHNA and CDR2 YSLEER. The CDR3 runs to 14 residues. The CDR3 loop is CASSLDIYNSPLHF. In DNA, the CDR3 is TGCGCCAGCAGCCTAGACATCTATAATTCACCCCTCCACTTT.

The DNA of the CDR3 is TGCAGCGTTACCCCGGGACAGGGGGGATTCGAGCAGTACTTC. Protein product: CSVTPGQGGFEQYF. The chain uses TRBV29-1 and TRBJ2-7; 11 bases line up with TRBD1. Losses at the gene ends were 5 bases for V and 6 bases for J; bases not matched to a gene: 9. The CDR3 sequence is 14 residues long. Looked up from germline, CDR1 is SQVTM and CDR2 is ANQGSEA.

In this sample, this clonotype turned up a few times. The rearrangement uses TRBV6-1 and TRBJ1-1; D remains ambiguous. CDR3 length: 13 amino acids. V was trimmed by 4 bases and J by 7 bases, leaving 13 bases between them. CDR1 and CDR2 from the germline V gene are MNHNS and SASEGT. In DNA form, the CDR3 reads TGTGCCAGCAGTGCAAGTGGAGTCCGTGAAGCTTTCTTT. Translation: CASSASGVREAFF.

This clonotype was recorded only once. CDR3: CSAREVNEQFF. CDR3 coding DNA: TGCAGTGCTAGAGAGGTCAATGAGCAGTTCTTC. The chain links TRBV20-1 to TRBJ2-1; D call uncertain. The CDR3 has 11 amino acids. Germline CDR1 DFQATT, CDR2 SNEGSKA (reference sequence). V lost 0 bases and J lost 6, with 3 bases in between.

This clonotype occurred many times. The CDR3: CAISLAGDTGELFF. The CDR3 DNA reads TGTGCCATCAGTCTAGCGGGAGACACCGGGGAGCTGTTTTTT. The rearrangement uses TRBV10-3 and TRBJ2-2, with 10 bases aligning to TRBD2. The CDR3 loop spans 14 amino acids. Germline lookup yields CDR1 ENHRY and CDR2 SYGVKD. V gave up 5 bases and J gave up 3 bases; unmatched junction bases: 0.

This clonotype was counted a few times. The chain uses TRBV5-1 and TRBJ2-7; 7 positions agree with TRBD2. CDR1 is SGHRS and CDR2 is YFSETQ in the germline V gene. J lost 0 bases, V lost 7 bases, and 10 bases had no gene match. The CDR3 contains 15 residues. In nucleotides, the CDR3 is TGCGCCAGCGCCAACGCCGGGGGGTCCTCCTACGAGCAGTACTTC. The encoded protein is CASANAGGSSYEQYF.

This clonotype occurred a few times. This sequence joins TRBV5-1 and TRBJ2-5; 10 bases map to TRBD1. Trimming took 4 bases from V and 5 from J; bases not matched to a gene: 11. Germline V gene sequence: CDR1 SGHRS, CDR2 YFSETQ. The CDR3 runs to 16 residues. CDR3 region: CASSLGDRDRGETQYF. The CDR3 DNA reads as TGCGCCAGCAGCCTGGGGGACCGGGACAGGGGCGAGACCCAGTACTTC.

The chain combines TRBV3-1 with TRBJ2-6; D is undetermined. Germline CDR1 LGHDT, CDR2 YNNKEL (reference sequence). Trimming shortened V by 0 bases and J by 0 bases, and 6 bases separated the two germline ends. This CDR3 has 16 amino acids. CDR3 region: CASSQEGFSGANVLTF. The CDR3 bases are TGTGCCAGCAGCCAAGAAGGGTTCTCTGGGGCCAACGTCCTGACTTTC.

The V call is TRBV2, the J call TRBJ1-6; D may be TRBD1 (5 bases). V gave up 10 bases and J gave up 0 bases, with 16 bases separating them. Germline V CDR1 and CDR2: SNHLY, FYNNEI. There are 16 residues in the CDR3. In nucleotides, the CDR3 is TGTGCCACCCGGGACCCTGGGAACTCCTATAATTCACCCCTCCACTTT. It is translated as CATRDPGNSYNSPLHF.

The chain carries TRBV10-3 and TRBJ1-1; no clear D. Germline V lookup: CDR1 ENHRY, CDR2 SYGVKD. This CDR3 has 17 residues. V was trimmed by 3 bases and J by 1 base, leaving 18 bases between them. Here the CDR3 reads CAISDLTLADPNTEAFF. CDR3 sequence (DNA): TGTGCCATCAGTGACCTTACGCTGGCGGACCCGAACACTGAAGCTTTCTTT.

This clonotype was counted only a few times. CDR3 bases: TGCAGTGCTTCCGAGCGGCAGGGTTTTTTGAATCAGCCCCAGCATTTT. It yields the protein CSASERQGFLNQPQHF. V gene TRBV20-1 combines with J gene TRBJ1-5, with D possibly matching TRBD1 (5 bases). The CDR3 loop spans 16 amino acids. V lost 5 bases, J lost 4 bases, and 21 bases lay in between. The germline gives CDR1 DFQATT, CDR2 SNEGSKA (reference sequence).

This clonotype turned up a few times. The V call is TRBV20-1, the J call TRBJ1-6; tentatively, D is TRBD1 (5 bases). The CDR3 is made up of 15 amino acids. Germline CDR1 and CDR2: DFQATT and SNEGSKA (reference sequence). Trimming removed 1 base at V and 5 bases at J, with 12 bases between. The CDR3 spells CSARGQGRNNSPLHF. The CDR3 bases are TGCAGTGCTAGAGGTCAGGGCAGGAATAATTCACCCCTCCACTTT.

V is TRBV6-5 and J is TRBJ2-7, with a tentative D call TRBD2 (6 bases). The CDR3 runs to 15 residues. In germline, CDR1 is MNHEY, CDR2 SVGAGI. V dropped 1 base and J dropped 0 bases, with 10 bases sitting between them. CDR3 protein: CASSYWGVSSYEQYF. CDR3 sequence (DNA): TGTGCCAGCAGTTACTGGGGGGTTAGCTCCTACGAGCAGTACTTC.

The genes are TRBV13 and TRBJ2-3, with a weak D call TRBD2 (6 bases). The germline V and J ends were trimmed by 6 bases and 0 bases, with 13 bases remaining between them. There are 15 residues in the CDR3. CDR1 and CDR2 from the germline V gene are PRHDT and FYEKMQ (reference sequence). The CDR3 region has the DNA TGTGCCAGCAGTGCCCAGCGGGCCAGCACAGATACGCAGTATTTT. As protein: CASSAQRASTDTQYF. The full variable domain, rest sourced from reference TRBV13 and TRBJ2-3, is AAGVIQSPRHLIKEKRETATLKCYPIPRHDTVYWYQQGPGQDPQFLISFYEKMQSDKGSIPDRFSAQQFSDYHSELNMSSLELGDSALYFCASSAQRASTDTQYFGPGTRLTVL.

The chain joins TRBV29-1 to TRBJ2-1; 9 nucleotides agree with TRBD1. Germline V gives CDR1 SQVTM, CDR2 ANQGSEA. Trimming removed 4 bases from V and 0 bases from J; junction bases left unmatched: 1. The length of the CDR3 is 14 residues. CDR3 coding DNA: TGCAGCGTTGCGACAGGGGGCTCCTACAATGAGCAGTTCTTC. This translates into CSVATGGSYNEQFF.

This chain uses TRBV6-1 with TRBJ2-7, with 10 positions matching TRBD1. Germline-derived CDR1 and CDR2 are MNHNS and SASEGT. Unmatched junction bases numbered 11, after V lost 6 bases and J lost 6 bases. The CDR3 has 15 residues. CDR3 nucleotides: TGTGCCAGCAGCCACGGGACAGGGGATGGACTCGAGCAGTACTTC. The encoded protein is CASSHGTGDGLEQYF.

This clonotype was detected a few times. This sequence joins TRBV5-6 and TRBJ1-6; D is undetermined. The germline gives CDR1 SGHDT, CDR2 YYEEEE. Between the trimmed V and J ends, which lost 0 bases and 15 bases, there was a span of 10 bases. The CDR3 has 12 residues. CDR3 region: CASSLDRRHLHF. CDR3 coding DNA: TGTGCCAGCAGCTTGGACCGGCGACACCTCCACTTT.

The J gene is TRBJ2-5, the V gene TRBV10-3; tentative D call: TRBD1 (5 bases). Germline V gene sequence: CDR1 ENHRY, CDR2 SYGVKD. This CDR3 spans 13 amino acids. Trimming left V 5 bases short and J 1 base short, with 8 bases between. In nucleotides, the CDR3 is TGTGCCATCAGTAGACAGATCCAAGAGACCCAGTACTTC. It specifies CAISRQIQETQYF.

The chain couples TRBV20-1 to TRBJ1-4; 9 nucleotides align to TRBD1. The CDR3 has 14 residues. J was trimmed by 10 bases and V by 5 bases; bases with no gene match: 11. Germline V gene data show CDR1 as DFQATT and CDR2 as SNEGSKA (reference sequence). CDR3: CSARGGTGLGKLFF. In DNA, the CDR3 is TGCAGTGCTCGCGGCGGGACAGGGCTGGGAAAACTGTTTTTT.

The sample holds a few counts of this clonotype. The genes are TRBV20-1 and TRBJ2-1, with 8 bases identical to TRBD2. V lost 0 bases, J lost 0 bases, and 7 bases stayed unmatched. Germline V gene sequence: CDR1 DFQATT, CDR2 SNEGSKA (reference sequence). There are 17 residues in the CDR3. The CDR3 DNA sequence: TGCAGTGCTAGAGATTTGGGGGGGACTAGCTCCTACAATGAGCAGTTCTTC. Translation: CSARDLGGTSSYNEQFF.

This chain uses TRBV3-1 with TRBJ1-2; D is possibly TRBD1 (5 bases). This CDR3 region has 13 residues. Germline V gives CDR1 LGHDT, CDR2 YNNKEL (reference sequence). V was pared by 3 bases and J by 4 bases, with 9 bases between. Here the CDR3 reads CASSQGLTYGYTF. CDR3 nucleotides: TGTGCCAGCAGCCAGGGACTCACCTATGGCTACACCTTC.